A single T cell receptor beta chain is shown here with its context. Only in-frame clones appear in the TCRdb table, and some are missing; sequencing was by immunoSEQ multiplex PCR. The sample comprises 120,000 to 150,000 clones, 75% to 90% of which are singletons, and about 4.1% rests with the top ten. This entry belongs to a study of blood T cell repertoires in COVID-19. The V end lost 3 bases, the J end lost 6 bases, and 16 bases lay between the germline ends. This CDR3 region has 15 residues. CDR1 is SEHNR and CDR2 is FQNEAQ in the germline V gene (reference sequence). Specimen: PBMCs or T cells enriched from blood (not recorded which). This TCR derives from a woman aged 40 to 50 who had been exposed to COVID-19. This sequence joins TRBV7-9 and TRBJ2-3; D is undetermined. This chain's CDR3 is CASSFGGQPRDTQYF. As DNA, the CDR3 is TGTGCCAGCAGCTTTGGCGGCCAGCCTAGGGATACGCAGTATTTT.